This entry lists 30 T cell receptor beta chains sequenced from one sample in a study of spatial heterogeneity in lung cancer (dated by TCRdb to about 2019). The sample's time point, from its label and the paper: blood at routine non-recurrence follow-up after resection. The library was built by means of 5' RACE. These reads were obtained on a NextSeq 500. In-frame beta chains were kept once TCRdb had trimmed the public reads at Q25 with fastp and called clones with MiXCR. Rows are combined by CDR3 protein, so each entry shows the most common genes and DNA. This sample holds 110,000 or so distinct CDR3 sequences; less than 14% were observed only once. The ten largest clones take up 20% to 25% of the sample. The material sequenced was PBMCs, taken at follow-up. These receptors were collected from a female donor with early-stage non-small cell lung cancer.

The chain employs TRBV2 and TRBJ2-2; D is possibly TRBD1 (6 bases). V gave up 6 bases and J gave up 2 bases, with 10 bases separating them. The CDR3 spans 14 residues. Germline V lookup: CDR1 SNHLY, CDR2 FYNNEI. The CDR3 sequence is CASRSQGNTGELFF. CDR3 coding DNA: TGTGCCAGCAGATCACAGGGTAACACCGGGGAGCTGTTTTTT.

A few counts support this clonotype. The chain is built from TRBV4-2 and TRBJ2-3; 9 bases map to TRBD1. The ends lost 3 bases at V and 4 bases at J; junction bases unmatched: 5. The CDR3 has 15 residues. Germline CDR1 is LGHNA and CDR2 is YNFKEQ. The DNA for the CDR3 is TGTGCCAGCAGCCATACCGGGACAGGGTCAGATACGCAGTATTTT. This sequence encodes CASSHTGTGSDTQYF.

This clonotype was seen only a few times. The rearrangement uses TRBV27 and TRBJ2-1; D ambiguous. V was shortened by 2 bases and J by 4 bases, with 6 bases between the two germline ends. Germline assignment: CDR1 MNHEY and CDR2 SMNVEV (reference sequence). This CDR3 has 13 amino acids. The CDR3 is CASSLRVYNEQFF. The CDR3 bases are TGTGCCAGCAGTTTACGAGTATACAATGAGCAGTTCTTC.

The V gene is TRBV18, the J gene TRBJ2-7; the match to TRBD2 covers 10 bases. Germline V gene sequence: CDR1 KGHSH, CDR2 LQKENI. Trimming took 3 bases from V and 4 from J; bases not matched to a gene: 6. The CDR3 is 15 amino acids. The CDR3, as DNA: TGTGCCAGCTCACCCGGACTAGCGGAACTTTACGAGCAGTACTTC. Protein sequence: CASSPGLAELYEQYF.

This clonotype was seen repeatedly, ten times or more. This chain uses TRBV28 with TRBJ2-7, with TRBD2 matching 7 bases. The germline V gene encodes CDR1 MDHEN and CDR2 SYDVKM. V was clipped by 3 bases and J by 7 bases; unmatched bases: 6. The CDR3 length is 13 residues. This chain's CDR3 is CASSLGRVAEQYF. The CDR3 region has the DNA TGTGCCAGCAGTTTGGGGAGGGTGGCTGAGCAGTACTTC.

This clonotype was seen a handful of times. The CDR3 region is CASSRSNTEAFF. The CDR3 DNA reads as TGTGCCAGCAGCCGGAGCAACACTGAAGCTTTCTTT. The chain employs TRBV6-5 and TRBJ1-1; D gene uncertain. The CDR3 runs to 12 residues. Germline V gives CDR1 MNHEY, CDR2 SVGAGI. V lost 6 bases to trimming and J lost 2 bases, with 7 bases between them.

The chain links TRBV18 to TRBJ2-1, with D uncertain. In germline, CDR1 is KGHSH, CDR2 LQKENI. The CDR3 loop spans 12 amino acids. Trimming took 4 bases from V and 8 from J, leaving 9 bases between them. The CDR3 protein is CASSLNGDEQFF. DNA of the CDR3: TGTGCCAGCTCACTTAACGGCGATGAGCAGTTCTTC.

The chain joins TRBV28 to TRBJ2-5; the D gene is possibly TRBD1 (5 bases). The CDR3 spans 13 residues. V was cut by 3 bases and J by 7 bases, with 12 bases left in between. Germline CDR1 and CDR2: MDHEN and SYDVKM. CDR3 coding DNA: TGTGCCAGCAGTTTGGAATTAAGGGGGACCCAGTACTTC. Its protein product is CASSLELRGTQYF.

The chain combines TRBV20-1 with TRBJ1-5, with D possibly TRBD1 on 6 matching bases. The length of the CDR3 is 15 residues. Germline CDR1 is DFQATT and CDR2 is SNEGSKA (reference sequence). The V gene lost 3 bases and the J gene lost 6 bases, with 18 bases spanning the gap. DNA of the CDR3: TGCAGTGCTAGTCCACAGGGTTTAGGAACTCAGCCCCAGCATTTT. It is translated as CSASPQGLGTQPQHF.

The chain is built from TRBV6-5 and TRBJ2-3, with D possibly TRBD2 on 6 matching bases. Germline loops: CDR1 MNHEY, CDR2 SVGAGI. CDR3 length: 15 amino acids. Trimming shortened V by 2 bases and J by 2 bases, and 11 bases separated the two germline ends. The CDR3 DNA is TGTGCCAGCAGTTACCGCGGGGATGACACAGATACGCAGTATTTT. It is translated as CASSYRGDDTDTQYF.

This clonotype was seen only a few times. DNA for the CDR3: TGTGCCAGCAGTTCCAGTAGGGCCCAGCATTTT. Its protein is CASSSSRAQHF. The J gene is TRBJ1-5, the V gene TRBV12-3 or TRBV12-4; D unclear. V was shortened by 4 bases and J by 11 bases, with 9 bases between the two germline ends. The CDR3 loop spans 11 amino acids.

This clonotype showed up many times. This rearrangement joins TRBV4-1 to TRBJ2-2; D not certain. This CDR3 spans 17 amino acids. Germline CDR1 and CDR2: MGHRA and YSYEKL. Trimming removed 1 base at V and 8 bases at J, with 20 bases between. The CDR3 coding sequence is TGCGCCAGCAGCCAAGGACTCCCTATCGCTGGGCTTGGGGAGCTGTTTTTT. It specifies CASSQGLPIAGLGELFF.

V is TRBV28 and J is TRBJ1-4; 9 nucleotides match TRBD1. CDR1 and CDR2 from the germline V gene are MDHEN and SYDVKM. The ends lost 9 bases at V and 4 bases at J; junction bases unmatched: 6. The CDR3 length is 14 residues. The CDR3 DNA reads as TGTGCCAGTTTGACGGGACAGGGTAATGAAAAACTGTTTTTT. Amino acids: CASLTGQGNEKLFF.

The J gene is TRBJ1-6, the V gene TRBV12-3 or TRBV12-4; 7 bases map to TRBD1. V lost 5 bases, J lost 8 bases, and 6 bases stayed unmatched. This CDR3 spans 14 amino acids. The CDR3 reads CASSGQVRDSPLHF. For the CDR3, the DNA is TGTGCCAGCAGTGGACAGGTTCGCGATTCACCCCTCCACTTT.

This clonotype has more than one count but fewer than ten. This chain links TRBV20-1 with TRBJ2-2; 10 nucleotides agree with TRBD2. The CDR3 covers 16 residues. CDR1 is DFQATT, CDR2 SNEGSKA, per germline (reference sequence). V lost 0 bases to trimming and J lost 4 bases; unmatched junction nucleotides: 5. The CDR3 DNA follows: TGCAGTGCTAGAGATCGAACTAGCGGGGTCACCGGGGAGCTGTTTTTT. This gives the protein CSARDRTSGVTGELFF.

This clonotype appeared a few times. The CDR3 loop is CASSPRRGRREKLFF. The CDR3, as DNA: TGTGCCAGCAGCCCCCGCAGGGGACGGAGAGAAAAACTGTTTTTT. The chain employs TRBV9 and TRBJ1-4, with TRBD1 as a possible D gene (6 bases). The CDR3 runs 15 residues. Trimming took off 4 bases at V and 8 bases at J, with 18 bases between the two ends. Germline CDR1 and CDR2: SGDLS and YYNGEE. The variable domain in full, completed from reference TRBV9 and TRBJ1-4, reads DSGVTQTPKHLITATGQRVTLRCSPRSGDLSVYWYQQSLDQGLQFLIQYYNGEERAKGNILERFSAQQFPDLHSELNLSSLELGDSALYFCASSPRRGRREKLFFGSGTQLSVL.

The chain combines TRBV24-1 with TRBJ2-3; maybe TRBD1 (5 bases). CDR1 is KGHDR, CDR2 SFDVKD, per germline. This CDR3 has 15 residues. Trimming left V 2 bases short and J 2 bases short, with 10 bases between. This CDR3 is CATSDWTSSTDTQYF. The CDR3 bases are TGTGCCACCAGTGATTGGACAAGTTCCACAGATACGCAGTATTTT.

This clonotype was observed a handful of times. V and J are TRBV5-1 and TRBJ2-3; D is uncertain. Germline lookup yields CDR1 SGHRS and CDR2 YFSETQ. The CDR3 is 13 amino acids. Between the trimmed V and J ends, which lost 0 bases and 2 bases, there was a span of 4 bases. CDR3 sequence: CASSLESTDTQYF. CDR3 sequence (DNA): TGCGCCAGCAGCTTGGAATCCACAGATACGCAGTATTTT.

This clonotype has at least ten counts. DNA for the CDR3: TGTGCCAGCAGCCTCCTTCAGGGGATGGGGCCCCAGCATTTT. Amino acids: CASSLLQGMGPQHF. The chain links TRBV7-2 to TRBJ1-5; tentative D call: TRBD1 (6 bases). V was cut by 5 bases and J by 9 bases, with 17 bases left in between. The length of the CDR3 is 14 residues. CDR1 and CDR2 from the germline V gene are SGHTA and FQGNSA.

This rearrangement joins TRBV11-2 to TRBJ2-7; 7 bases map to TRBD2. Trimming removed 4 bases from V and 2 bases from J; junction bases left unmatched: 8. The V gene's germline CDR1 is SGHAT and CDR2 FQNNGV. The CDR3 consists of 15 residues. CDR3 sequence reads: CASSSRDYIPYEQYF. The CDR3 coding sequence is TGTGCCAGCAGCTCCAGGGACTACATTCCCTACGAGCAGTACTTC.

This clonotype was recorded a few times. The chain uses TRBV12-3 or TRBV12-4 and TRBJ2-1, with 7 nucleotides matching TRBD2. There are 15 residues in the CDR3. V gave up 4 bases and J gave up 1 base; unmatched junction bases: 4. CDR3 sequence (DNA): TGTGCCAGCAGTTCCTTCGGGGGGTCCTACAATGAGCAGTTCTTC. Amino acids: CASSSFGGSYNEQFF.

This clonotype was detected only a few times. The chain combines TRBV7-9 with TRBJ1-1; no reliable D call. Trimming stripped 0 bases from V and 6 bases from J, with 2 bases between. Germline assignment: CDR1 SEHNR and CDR2 FQNEAQ (reference sequence). This CDR3 comprises 11 residues. This CDR3 reads CASSLASEAFF. Written as DNA, the CDR3 is TGTGCCAGCAGCTTAGCCTCTGAAGCTTTCTTT.

This clonotype was seen many times. CDR3 nucleotide sequence: TGTGCCAGTAGTGTACCAGGGTGGTCGACCGGGGAGCTGTTTTTT. Amino acid sequence: CASSVPGWSTGELFF. The chain combines TRBV19 with TRBJ2-2, with D possibly matching TRBD1 (5 bases). V was cut by 5 bases and J by 5 bases, with 15 bases left in between. The CDR3 loop spans 15 amino acids. Germline CDR1 is LNHDA and CDR2 is SQIVND (reference sequence).

This clonotype was seen ten or more times. The genes are TRBV5-1 and TRBJ2-1, with D unresolved. V gave up 2 bases and J gave up 8 bases, with 5 bases separating them. CDR1 and CDR2 (germline): SGHRS, YFSETQ. The CDR3 is 11 residues long. CDR3 sequence reads: CASSFSYEQFF. DNA for the CDR3: TGCGCCAGCAGCTTTAGTTATGAGCAGTTCTTC.

This clonotype has only a few counts. This sequence joins TRBV20-1 and TRBJ1-1; D is unresolved. Per the germline V gene, CDR1 is DFQATT and CDR2 is SNEGSKA (reference sequence). The V and J ends lost 3 bases and 0 bases respectively, with 8 bases between them. This CDR3 spans 13 amino acids. The CDR3 nucleotides are TGCAGTGCTAGGAGGCACCTGAACACTGAAGCTTTCTTT. It codes for CSARRHLNTEAFF.

The chain employs TRBV19 and TRBJ2-7; 8 bases agree with TRBD2. The CDR3 extends over 16 amino acids. V lost 7 bases and J lost 2; bases outside the gene matches: 13. Germline V lookup: CDR1 LNHDA, CDR2 SQIVND (reference sequence). The DNA of the CDR3 is TGTGCCAGTACCTCGTTTGGCGGGAGGTCCCCCTACGAGCAGTACTTC. Its translation is CASTSFGGRSPYEQYF.

This clonotype was seen at least ten times. The chain couples TRBV24-1 to TRBJ2-3; a possible D gene is TRBD2 (5 bases). From germline, CDR1 is KGHDR and CDR2 SFDVKD. The CDR3 sequence is 16 residues long. Trimming took 4 bases from V and 2 from J, leaving 15 bases between them. The CDR3 DNA reads as TGTGCCACCAGTGACCCAATCGGAGGATCCACAGATACGCAGTATTTT. Amino acids: CATSDPIGGSTDTQYF.

This sequence joins TRBV12-3 or TRBV12-4 and TRBJ2-3; D unresolved. The V end was cut by 8 bases, the J end by 10 bases, with 13 bases between. The CDR3 sequence is 11 residues long. The CDR3 DNA sequence: TGTGCCAGCGGCTCCACGGTGGCGCAGTATTTT. Translation: CASGSTVAQYF.

Here the CDR3 DNA reads TGTGCCAGCAGCCCTGCGGGACAGGGGAATGAAAAACTGTTTTTT. The encoded protein is CASSPAGQGNEKLFF. This chain connects TRBV7-9 to TRBJ1-4, with 10 bases fitting TRBD1. Trimming cost V 5 bases and J 5 bases; bases outside gene matches: 5. The CDR3 runs 15 residues. Germline lookup yields CDR1 SEHNR and CDR2 FQNEAQ (reference sequence). The whole variable domain, filled in from reference TRBV7-9 and TRBJ1-4, reads DTGVSQNPRHKITKRGQNVTFRCDPISEHNRLYWYRQTLGQGPEFLTYFQNEAQLEKSRLLSDRFSAERPKGSFSTLEIQRTEQGDSAMYLCASSPAGQGNEKLFFGSGTQLSVL.

This clonotype was picked up many times. Here the CDR3 reads CAISGGLAGGDTQYF. The CDR3 bases are TGTGCCATCAGTGGGGGACTAGCGGGAGGAGATACGCAGTATTTT. The chain combines TRBV10-3 with TRBJ2-3, with 15 bases aligning to TRBD2. There are 15 residues in the CDR3. Trimming cost V 4 bases and J 5 bases; bases outside gene matches: 1. Germline CDR1 is ENHRY and CDR2 is SYGVKD.